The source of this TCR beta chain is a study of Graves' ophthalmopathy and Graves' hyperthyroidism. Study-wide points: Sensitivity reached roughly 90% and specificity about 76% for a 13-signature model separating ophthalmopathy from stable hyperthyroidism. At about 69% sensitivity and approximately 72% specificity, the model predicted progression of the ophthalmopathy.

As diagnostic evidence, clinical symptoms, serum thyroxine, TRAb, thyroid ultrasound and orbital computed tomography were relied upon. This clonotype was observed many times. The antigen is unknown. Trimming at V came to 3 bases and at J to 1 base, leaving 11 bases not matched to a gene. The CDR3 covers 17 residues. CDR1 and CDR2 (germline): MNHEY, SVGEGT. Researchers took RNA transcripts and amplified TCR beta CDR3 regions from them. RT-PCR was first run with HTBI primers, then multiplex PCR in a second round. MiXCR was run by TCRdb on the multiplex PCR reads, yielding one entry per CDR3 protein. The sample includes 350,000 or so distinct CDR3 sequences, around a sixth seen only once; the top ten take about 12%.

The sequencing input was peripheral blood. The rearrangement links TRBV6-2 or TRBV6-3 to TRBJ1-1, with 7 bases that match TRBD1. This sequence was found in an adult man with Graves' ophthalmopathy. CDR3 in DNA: TGTGCCAGCAGTTATTGGGCAGGGGGAATGAGGAACACTGAAGCTTTCTTT. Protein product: CASSYWAGGMRNTEAFF.